This is a list of T cell receptor beta chains from one sample in a study of cytomegalovirus exposure and HLA in healthy donors. Profiling relied on immunoSEQ multiplex PCR, and the TCRdb table lists in-frame clones only, not all of them. The data hold some 66,000 clones, with more than 70% observed a single time. The specimen was PBMCs. All receptors come from a man in his forties in good health and CMV-seronegative. CDR3s include the opening cysteine and the closing phenylalanine or tryptophan. Fields, in order: V gene, J gene, clone size, D gene, CDR3 protein, CDR3 DNA. The D gene is left open where the match is weak. The listing skips clone size in some rows; elsewhere it reads once, few, many or a size class.

TRBV6-1	TRBJ1-1	.	TRBD1	CASSVWDSEAFF	TGTGCCAGCAGTGTTTGGGACAGCGAAGCTTTCTTT
TRBV9	TRBJ2-7	.	.	CASSGGLGSFDSYEQYF	TGTGCCAGCAGCGGGGGGCTGGGCTCTTTCGACTCCTACGAGCAGTACTTC
TRBV7-3	TRBJ1-6	.	.	CASSLAPTGFSPLHF	TGTGCCAGCAGCTTAGCGCCGACAGGATTTTCACCCCTCCACTTT
TRBV27	TRBJ1-1	once	TRBD1	CASSSRLQGGTEAFF	TGTGCCAGCAGTTCCCGACTTCAGGGGGGCACTGAAGCTTTCTTT
TRBV10-3	TRBJ2-3	.	TRBD2	CASGLAGGIDTQYF	TGTGCCAGCGGACTAGCGGGCGGGATAGATACGCAGTATTTT
TRBV2	TRBJ2-2	once	.	CASKSTRNTGELFF	TGTGCCAGCAAATCGACACGTAACACCGGGGAGCTGTTTTTT
TRBV28	TRBJ2-5	.	.	CASSLMGVSGAQYF	TGTGCCAGCAGTTTAATGGGGGTGTCAGGGGCCCAGTACTTC
TRBV28	TRBJ2-7	.	TRBD1	CASSYRGLSYEQYF	TGTGCCAGCAGCTACAGGGGGCTTTCCTACGAGCAGTACTTC
TRBV5-1	TRBJ1-1	few	.	CASSSLEGAEAFF	TGCGCCAGCAGCTCGTTGGAGGGAGCTGAAGCTTTCTTT
TRBV5-5	TRBJ1-6	.	.	CASSLGQNNSPLHF	TGTGCCAGCAGCTTGGGGCAGAACAATTCACCCCTCCACTTT
TRBV7-9	TRBJ1-1	.	TRBD1	CASSFLDDRAGAFF	TGTGCCAGCAGCTTTTTGGACGACAGGGCGGGTGCTTTCTTT
TRBV5-1	TRBJ2-5	.	.	CASSLAAGNQETQYF	TGCGCCAGCAGCTTGGCCGCAGGGAACCAAGAGACCCAGTACTTC
TRBV2	TRBJ1-5	.	TRBD1	CASSEADRLNQPQHF	TGTGCCAGCAGTGAAGCGGACAGGCTCAATCAGCCCCAGCATTTT
TRBV27	TRBJ2-7	.	TRBD1	CASSNHQPGQDYEQYF	TGTGCCAGCAGTAACCACCAACCGGGACAGGACTACGAGCAGTACTTC
TRBV10-3	TRBJ2-1	.	TRBD2	CATTGTSGDNEQFF	TGTGCCACCACCGGGACTAGCGGAGACAATGAGCAGTTCTTC
TRBV19	TRBJ1-6	.	.	CASSPDSNNSPLHF	TGTGCCAGTAGTCCGGACAGCAATAATTCACCCCTCCACTTT
TRBV13	TRBJ2-7	few	TRBD2	CASSLQREGNEQYF	TGTGCCAGCAGCCTACAGCGGGAAGGAAACGAGCAGTACTTC
TRBV15	TRBJ1-5	once	.	CATSRRRDSNQPQHF	TGTGCCACCAGCAGAAGGAGGGATAGCAATCAGCCCCAGCATTTT
TRBV7-9	TRBJ2-7	.	TRBD2	CASSPGGGGKNSYEQYF	TGTGCCAGCAGCCCCGGCGGCGGGGGGAAGAACTCCTACGAGCAGTACTTC
TRBV18	TRBJ2-5	.	.	CASSRKAGGETQYF	TGTGCCAGCTCTCGCAAAGCAGGCGGGGAGACCCAGTACTTC
TRBV5-1	TRBJ1-1	.	TRBD1	CASSSGQGKRFSTEAFF	TGCGCCAGCAGCTCCGGACAGGGGAAAAGGTTTAGCACTGAAGCTTTCTTT